This T cell receptor beta chain was obtained from a study of control samples from healthy donors and cancer patients. Clones were read by immunoSEQ multiplex PCR, and TCRdb kept only the in-frame ones, dropping some. The sample includes fewer than 200,000 clones, roughly 90% of them seen just once. This clonotype was obtained from a man aged 25 to 40 in good health. The specimen sequenced was blood.

CDR3 region: CASSSRGDRNNYEQYF. Written as DNA, the CDR3 is TGTGCCAGCAGCTCAAGGGGGGACAGAAATAACTACGAGCAGTACTTC. This sequence joins TRBV7-6 and TRBJ2-7; tentative D call: TRBD1 (7 bases). Germline V gene data show CDR1 as SGHVS and CDR2 as FNYEAQ. This CDR3 region has 16 residues. The V end lost 4 bases, the J end lost 3 bases, and 19 bases lay between the germline ends.